This T cell receptor (beta chain) was identified in a study of cytomegalovirus exposure and HLA in healthy donors. The PCR had 60 Vbeta and 13 Jbeta primers. Using immunoSEQ multiplex PCR, the repertoire was profiled, and TCRdb retains in-frame clones only, with some absent. The table lists about 190,000 clones, roughly 80% of them singletons. The CDR3 totals 16 residues. The germline gives CDR1 LNHNV, CDR2 YYDKDF (reference sequence). J was trimmed by 2 bases and V by 6 bases; bases with no gene match: 9. V is TRBV15 and J is TRBJ2-3, with 9 bases fitting TRBD2. The TCR was taken from a woman under 30 in good health and CMV-seronegative. The sample consisted of PBMCs. CDR3 amino acids: CATSPNLAGNTDTQYF. CDR3 sequence (DNA): TGTGCCACCAGTCCAAATCTAGCGGGGAACACAGATACGCAGTATTTT.